In this sample, the clone carrying this T cell receptor beta chain turned up a few times. Its antigen is as yet unknown. The CDR3 extends over 15 amino acids. Germline V CDR1 and CDR2: MRHNA, SNTAGT. V lost 6 bases, J lost 5 bases, and 11 bases stayed unmatched. The data stem from a study of T cell repertoires in cytomegalovirus infection. TCRdb re-called the reads with MiXCR, one entry per CDR3 protein. The sample includes 40,000 to 60,000 distinct CDR3 sequences, 20% to 25% seen only once; the top ten take over 85%. This chain joins TRBV6-4 and TRBJ2-5; 8 bases match TRBD1. The TCR originated in a human donor in good health (CMV status not recorded). Some clones in this sample may be carry-over from other donors' samples. The starting material was CD8+ T cells from cultured PBMCs, obtained from culture after CMV antigen stimulation. DNA for the CDR3: TGTGCCAGCAGCCGATCGCCTGGACAGGGCGAGACCCAGTACTTC. Translating gives CASSRSPGQGETQYF.